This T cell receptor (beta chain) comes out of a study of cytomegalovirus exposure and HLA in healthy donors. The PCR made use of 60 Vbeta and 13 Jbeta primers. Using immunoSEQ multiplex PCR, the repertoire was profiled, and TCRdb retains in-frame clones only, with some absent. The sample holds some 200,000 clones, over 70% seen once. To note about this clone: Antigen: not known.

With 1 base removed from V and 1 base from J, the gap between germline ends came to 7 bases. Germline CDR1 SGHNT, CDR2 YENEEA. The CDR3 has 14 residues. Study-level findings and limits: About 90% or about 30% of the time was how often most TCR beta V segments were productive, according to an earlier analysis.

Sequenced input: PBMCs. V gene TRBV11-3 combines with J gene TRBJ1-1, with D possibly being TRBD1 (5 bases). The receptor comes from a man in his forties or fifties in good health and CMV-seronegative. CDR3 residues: CASSLGQKNTEAFF. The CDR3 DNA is TGTGCCAGCAGCTTAGGACAGAAGAACACTGAAGCTTTCTTT.